Below are 3 T cell receptor beta chains sequenced from a single sample in a study of Graves' ophthalmopathy and Graves' hyperthyroidism. Researchers took RNA transcripts and amplified TCR beta CDR3 regions from them. Second-round multiplex PCR followed a first-round RT-PCR using HTBI primers. Via MiXCR, TCRdb re-called the multiplex PCR reads, giving one row per CDR3 protein. This table holds about 340,000 distinct CDR3 sequences, roughly 15% found once. The source material was peripheral blood. The receptor source for this set is an adult man with Graves' ophthalmopathy.

This clonotype was counted ten times or more. This chain joins TRBV9 and TRBJ1-1; 9 bases align to TRBD1. CDR1 is SGDLS and CDR2 is YYNGEE in the germline V gene. CDR3 length: 15 residues. J was trimmed by 1 base and V by 2 bases; bases with no gene match: 3. In nucleotides, the CDR3 is TGTGCCAGCAGCGTCGGGGGACAGGGGAACACTGAAGCTTTCTTT. It specifies CASSVGGQGNTEAFF. Filled out from reference TRBV9 and TRBJ1-1, the complete variable domain reads DSGVTQTPKHLITATGQRVTLRCSPRSGDLSVYWYQQSLDQGLQFLIQYYNGEERAKGNILERFSAQQFPDLHSELNLSSLELGDSALYFCASSVGGQGNTEAFFGQGTRLTVV.

This clonotype came up many times. V usage is TRBV19 and J usage is TRBJ1-5, with 8 nucleotides matching TRBD1. Germline CDR1 reads LNHDA; CDR2 reads SQIVND (reference sequence). After removal of 1 base from V and 0 bases from J, the junction contained 5 bases not matched to a gene. The CDR3 is 17 amino acids. The CDR3 nucleotides read TGTGCCAGTAGTATAGGGGACAGGATTTATAGCAATCAGCCCCAGCATTTT. It yields the protein CASSIGDRIYSNQPQHF.

This clonotype was observed at least ten times. The chain carries TRBV6-5 and TRBJ1-1; maybe TRBD1 (6 bases). The ends were cut back, 8 bases at V and 5 bases at J, with 18 bases in the middle. This CDR3 region has 14 residues. Germline V gives CDR1 MNHEY, CDR2 SVGAGI. In nucleotides, the CDR3 is TGTGCCAGCGTTTTAACAGGGATGGGTACTGAAGCTTTCTTT. It encodes CASVLTGMGTEAFF.